This TCR beta chain comes out of a study of cytomegalovirus exposure and HLA in healthy donors. Study-wide points: Most likely, a cluster of highly shared sequence variants arose as a sequencing artifact. In an earlier analysis, in some 500 donors, most V segments appeared productive either ~87% or ~30% of the time.

13 Jbeta primers and 60 Vbeta primers were used for the PCR. Authors' methods: An analysis that came later counted tens of millions of unique TCR beta chains, approximately 9.9 million shared. Data came from immunoSEQ multiplex PCR; TCRdb stores just in-frame clones and leaves some out. The DNA gave D and trimming, while V, J and clone size come from that table. Of about 170,000 clones listed, approximately 81% are singletons. About this clone itself: What it binds is not known.

Germline values: CDR1 KGHSH, CDR2 LQKENI. The CDR3 spans 16 residues. Trimming left V 3 bases short and J 0 bases short, with 15 bases between. Participants comprised healthy donors of bone marrow. The clonotype was recovered from a woman aged 18-29 years in good health and CMV-seronegative. The chain links TRBV18 to TRBJ2-7; TRBD2 might be the D (6 bases). Sequencing used PBMCs. CDR3 bases: TGTGCCAGCTCACCCTCGGGCGGGGCTAGCTCCTACGAGCAGTACTTC. This encodes CASSPSGGASSYEQYF.